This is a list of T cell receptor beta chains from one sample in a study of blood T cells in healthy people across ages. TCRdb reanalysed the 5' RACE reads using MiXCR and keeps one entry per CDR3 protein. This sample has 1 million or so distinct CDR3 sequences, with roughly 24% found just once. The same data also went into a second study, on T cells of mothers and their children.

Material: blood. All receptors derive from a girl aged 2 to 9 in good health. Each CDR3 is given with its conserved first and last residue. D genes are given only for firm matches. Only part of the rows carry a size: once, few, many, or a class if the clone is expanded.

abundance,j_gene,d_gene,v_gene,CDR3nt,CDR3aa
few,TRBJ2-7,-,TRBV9,TGTGCCAGCAGCGTTTACCCAAGCTCCTACGAGCAGTACTTC,CASSVYPSSYEQYF
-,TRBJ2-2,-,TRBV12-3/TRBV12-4,TGTGCCAGCGGAAGGACGGGTAACACCGGGGAGCTGTTTTTT,CASGRTGNTGELFF
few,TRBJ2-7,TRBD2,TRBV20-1,TGCAGTGCTAGTAGCTTGAGCGGGATGTCATACGAGCAGTACTTC,CSASSLSGMSYEQYF
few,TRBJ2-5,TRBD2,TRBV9,TGTGCCAGCAGCGTAGACGCTAGCGGGAGGGCCTGGGAGACCCAGTACTTC,CASSVDASGRAWETQYF
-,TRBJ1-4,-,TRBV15,TGTGCCACCAGCAGAGGGTACGAAAAACTGTTTTTT,CATSRGYEKLFF
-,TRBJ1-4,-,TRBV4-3,TGCGCCAGCAGCCAAGTGGGGGACCCTACCAATGAAAAACTGTTTTTT,CASSQVGDPTNEKLFF
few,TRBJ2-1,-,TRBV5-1,TGCGCCAGCAGCATCATGCCGGTAGTGCAGGAGCAGTTCTTC,CASSIMPVVQEQFF
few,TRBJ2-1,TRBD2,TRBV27,TGTGCCAGCAGTTCCTTAGCGGGAGAGGGCGAGCAGTTCTTC,CASSSLAGEGEQFF
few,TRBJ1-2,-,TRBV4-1,TGCGCCAGCAGCAATCCGAGCAGGGGCAGTAACTATGGCTACACCTTC,CASSNPSRGSNYGYTF
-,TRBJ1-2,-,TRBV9,TGTGCCAGCAGCGTAGGCAGCACATTCGCCTATGGCTACACCTTC,CASSVGSTFAYGYTF
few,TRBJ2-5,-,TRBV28,TGTGCCAGCAGTTTACCGGTAGAGCAAGAGACCCAGCACTTC,CASSLPVEQETQHF
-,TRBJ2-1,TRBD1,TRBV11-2,TGTGCCAGCAGACCAGACAGGGGTGAGGAAAATGAGCAGTTCTTC,CASRPDRGEENEQFF
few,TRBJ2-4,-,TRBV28,TGTGCCAGCGGCTTCGGGAACATTCAGTACTTC,CASGFGNIQYF
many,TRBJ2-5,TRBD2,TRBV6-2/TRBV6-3,TGTGCCAGCACCTTAGCGGGAGGCACCCAAGAGACCCAGTACTTC,CASTLAGGTQETQYF
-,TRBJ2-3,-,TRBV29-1,TGCAGCGCCCCAACAGGCTCAGATACGCAGTATTTT,CSAPTGSDTQYF
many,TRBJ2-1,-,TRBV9,TGTGCCAGCAGCGTCGCCGGGGGAGGATACAATGAGCAGTTCTTC,CASSVAGGGYNEQFF
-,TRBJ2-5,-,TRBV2,TGTGCCAGCACAGGGGAAGAGACCCAGTACTTC,CASTGEETQYF
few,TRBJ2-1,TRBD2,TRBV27,TGTGCCAGCAGGGGGACTAGCGGGAGGGCCGCGTTGAATGAGCAGTTCTTC,CASRGTSGRAALNEQFF
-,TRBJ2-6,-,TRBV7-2,TGTGCCAGCAGCTTACGTGGGGGTCCCTCTGGGGCCAACGTCCTGACTTTC,CASSLRGGPSGANVLTF
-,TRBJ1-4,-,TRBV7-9,TGTGCCAGCAGCTCCATGGACCTGGAAAAACTGTTTTTT,CASSSMDLEKLFF
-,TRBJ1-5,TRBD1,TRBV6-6,TGTGCCAGCAGAAGGGACAGGGGAGCTAGTCAGCCCCAGCATTTT,CASRRDRGASQPQHF
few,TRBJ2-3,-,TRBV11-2,TGTGCCAGCAGCTTGGTCGTGGGATTTAGCACAGATACGCAGTATTTT,CASSLVVGFSTDTQYF
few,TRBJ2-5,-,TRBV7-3,TGTGCCAGCAGCTTATATGGGGCTGAAGGGGAGACCCAGTACTTC,CASSLYGAEGETQYF
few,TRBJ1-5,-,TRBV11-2,TGTGCCAGCAGTTCCGGAAGGGTCGCGCCCCAGCATTTT,CASSSGRVAPQHF
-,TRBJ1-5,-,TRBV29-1,TGCAGCGTTGCTAGTGGAAGGACTGACAATCAGCCCCAGCATTTT,CSVASGRTDNQPQHF
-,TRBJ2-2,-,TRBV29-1,TGCAGCGGGGAGACAGATAACACCGGGGAGCTGTTTTTT,CSGETDNTGELFF
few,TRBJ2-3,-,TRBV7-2,TGTGCCAGCAGCCACGCCAGCGGGCGGGGGCCCACAGATACGCAGTATTTT,CASSHASGRGPTDTQYF
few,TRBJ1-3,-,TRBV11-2,TGTGCCAGCAGCTTAGACCACAGAAGTCGGAACACCATATATTTT,CASSLDHRSRNTIYF
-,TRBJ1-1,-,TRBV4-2,TGTGCCAGCAGCCAATCAGGGGTGGACACTGAAGCTTTCTTT,CASSQSGVDTEAFF
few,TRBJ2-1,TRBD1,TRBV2,TGTGCCAGCACCTTTGGGGACAGGCGCGACAATGAGCAGTTCTTC,CASTFGDRRDNEQFF
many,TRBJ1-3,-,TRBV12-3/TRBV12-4,TGTGCCAGCAGTTCTTACAGTGGAAACACCATATATTTT,CASSSYSGNTIYF
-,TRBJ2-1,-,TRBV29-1,TGCAGCGTTGTTGGGACAACGAGGATCAATGAGCAGTTCTTC,CSVVGTTRINEQFF
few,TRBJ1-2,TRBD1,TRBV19,TGTGCCAGTAGTCGGGACAGGGGGAACTATGGCTACACCTTC,CASSRDRGNYGYTF
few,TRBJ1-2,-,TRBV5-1,TGCGCCAGCAGCTTGAGTTCTTCATATCAAGGCTACACCTTC,CASSLSSSYQGYTF
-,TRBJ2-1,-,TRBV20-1,TGCAGTGCTAGAGCTAGCTCCTACAGTGAGCAGTTCTTC,CSARASSYSEQFF
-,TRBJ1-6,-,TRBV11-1,TGTGCCAGCAGCTTGGGACCCCTGGGAGCGGATTCACCCCTCCACTTT,CASSLGPLGADSPLHF
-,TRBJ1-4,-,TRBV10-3,TGTGCCATCAGTGAGTCGATTGCAACTAATGAAAAACTGTTTTTT,CAISESIATNEKLFF
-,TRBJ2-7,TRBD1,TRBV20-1,TGCAGTGCTAGCCAGGGACAGGGCCCCTACGAGCAGTACTTC,CSASQGQGPYEQYF
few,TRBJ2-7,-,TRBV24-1,TGTGCCACCAGTGACCCCGATAGGGACGAGCAGTACTTC,CATSDPDRDEQYF
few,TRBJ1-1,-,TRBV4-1,TGCGCCAGCAGCCACTTGGCGACAGCCAAAACGGTGGACACTGAAGCTTTCTTT,CASSHLATAKTVDTEAFF
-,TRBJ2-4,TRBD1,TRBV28,TGTGCCAGCAGTGATGGGACAGGGGAAAACCAGAAGGCCAAAAACATTCAGTACTTC,CASSDGTGENQKAKNIQYF
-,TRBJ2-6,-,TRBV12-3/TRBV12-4,TGTGCCAGCAGTTTTATCCCTGATGGGGCCAACGTCCTGACTTTC,CASSFIPDGANVLTF
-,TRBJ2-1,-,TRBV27,TGTGCCAGCAGTTGGGACTGGGGCCCGGCGAATGAGCAGTTCTTC,CASSWDWGPANEQFF
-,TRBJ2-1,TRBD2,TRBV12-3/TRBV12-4,TGTGCCGGGGGGTTCAGGCTAGCGGACAAGAGCTCCTACAATGAGCAGTTCTTC,CAGGFRLADKSSYNEQFF
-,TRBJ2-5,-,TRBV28,TGTGCCAGTAGTTTATTCGGCCAGGGAGGAGAGACCCAGTACTTC,CASSLFGQGGETQYF